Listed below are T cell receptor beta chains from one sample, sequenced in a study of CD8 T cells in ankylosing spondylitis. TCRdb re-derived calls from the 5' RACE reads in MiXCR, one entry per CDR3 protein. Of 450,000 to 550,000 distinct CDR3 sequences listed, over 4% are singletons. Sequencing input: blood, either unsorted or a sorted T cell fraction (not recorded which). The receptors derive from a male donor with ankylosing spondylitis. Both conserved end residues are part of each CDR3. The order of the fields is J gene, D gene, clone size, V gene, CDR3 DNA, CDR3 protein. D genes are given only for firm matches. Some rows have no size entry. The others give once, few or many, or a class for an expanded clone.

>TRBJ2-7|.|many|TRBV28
TGTGCCAGCAGTTTATCGGGGATCCCTTACGAGCAGTACTTC
CASSLSGIPYEQYF
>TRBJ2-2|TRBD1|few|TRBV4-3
TGCGCCAGCAGCCAACAGGGGGACAGTAACACCGGGGAGCTGTTTTTT
CASSQQGDSNTGELFF
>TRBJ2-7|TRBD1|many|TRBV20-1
TGCAGTGCTCGGGATCCGGGACAGGGGTACTACGAGCAGTACTTC
CSARDPGQGYYEQYF
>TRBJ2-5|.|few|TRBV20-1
TGCAGTGTGGGGCAGGGGTCCGAAGAGACCCAGTACTTC
CSVGQGSEETQYF
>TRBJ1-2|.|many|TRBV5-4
TGTGCCCACCCGGCCAGTCCCGAGGGCGGCTACACCTTC
CAHPASPEGGYTF
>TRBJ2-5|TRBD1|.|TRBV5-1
TGCGCCAGCAGCTTGGCCGCGACAGGGGAGGAGACCCAGTACTTC
CASSLAATGEETQYF
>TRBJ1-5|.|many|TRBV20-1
TGCAGTGCTAGCCAGTATAGCAATCAGCCCCAGCATTTT
CSASQYSNQPQHF
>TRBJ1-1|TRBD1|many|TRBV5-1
TGCGCCAGCAGCTCTGGACAGGGTAGGAACACTGAAGCTTTCTTT
CASSSGQGRNTEAFF
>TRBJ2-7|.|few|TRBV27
TGTGCCAGCAGGAAGATCGGAGCTGGGGTGCGGGAGCAGTACTTC
CASRKIGAGVREQYF
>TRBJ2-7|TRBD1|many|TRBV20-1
TGCAGTGCTACAGGACAGGGTAGGGAGCAGTACTTC
CSATGQGREQYF
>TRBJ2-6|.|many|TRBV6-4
TGTGCCAGCAGTGATTCAACTGGGGCCAACGTCCTGACTTTC
CASSDSTGANVLTF
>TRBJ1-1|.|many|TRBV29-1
TGCAGCGTTGGTAAGGGAGAGGACACTGAAGCTTTCTTT
CSVGKGEDTEAFF
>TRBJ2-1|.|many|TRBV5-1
TGCGCCAGCAGCTTCGGAACGGGCGTCTATGAGCAGTTCTTC
CASSFGTGVYEQFF
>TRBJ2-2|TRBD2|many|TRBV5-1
TGCGCCAGCAGCGTGTCTAGCGGGACGGTCGGGGAGCTGTTTTTT
CASSVSSGTVGELFF
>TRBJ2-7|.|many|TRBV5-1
TGCGCCAGCAGCTGGGGCTCGGCAGACGAACTCTACGAGCAGTACTTC
CASSWGSADELYEQYF
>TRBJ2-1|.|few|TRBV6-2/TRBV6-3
TGTGCCAGCAGTTTAGGGCCTAGCGTAAACAATGAGCAGTTCTTC
CASSLGPSVNNEQFF
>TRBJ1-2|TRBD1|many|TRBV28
TGTGCCAGCGTAGGAGGACAGGGGGCCTTTGGCTACACCTTC
CASVGGQGAFGYTF
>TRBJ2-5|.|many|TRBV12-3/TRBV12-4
TGTGCCAGCAGTTCCTGGGACAACCAAGAGACCCAGTACTTC
CASSSWDNQETQYF
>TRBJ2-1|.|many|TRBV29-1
TGCAGCGTTGAAGGATGGGGCCGGGACAATGAGCAGTTCTTC
CSVEGWGRDNEQFF
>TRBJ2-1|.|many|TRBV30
TGTGCCTGGAGTGTGGGTCAAAGCTCCTACAATGAGCAGTTCTTC
CAWSVGQSSYNEQFF
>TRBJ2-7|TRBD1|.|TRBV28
TGTGCCAGCACCTGGGTGACAGGGGGCTACGAGCAGTACTTC
CASTWVTGGYEQYF
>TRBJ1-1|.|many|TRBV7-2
TGTGCCAGCAGCCCCTTAGACAGATTCAAGAACACTGAAGCTTTCTTT
CASSPLDRFKNTEAFF
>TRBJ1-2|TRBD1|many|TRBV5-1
TGCGCCAGCAGCGCGAGGACAGGGGGCAGCTATGGCTACACCTTC
CASSARTGGSYGYTF
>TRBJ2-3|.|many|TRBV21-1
TGTGCCAGCAGCCGACCCAGGGCGAGCACAGATACGCAGTATTTT
CASSRPRASTDTQYF
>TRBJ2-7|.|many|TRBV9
TGTGCCAGCAGCGTACGTCCCGGGGCCTACGAGCAGTACTTC
CASSVRPGAYEQYF
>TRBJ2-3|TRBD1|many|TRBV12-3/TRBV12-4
TGTGCCAGCAGTCCGGGACAGGGGACGGTGGTAGATACGCAGTATTTT
CASSPGQGTVVDTQYF
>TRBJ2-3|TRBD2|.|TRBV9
TGTGCCAGCAGCGGGACTAGTCATGCAGATACGCAGTATTTT
CASSGTSHADTQYF
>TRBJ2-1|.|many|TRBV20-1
TGCAGTGCTAGATCTATAGAGTCCCAGTACAATGAGCAGTTCTTC
CSARSIESQYNEQFF
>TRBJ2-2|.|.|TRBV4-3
TGCGCCAGCAGCCAAATTCTCGCGAGCACCGGGGAGCTGTTTTTT
CASSQILASTGELFF
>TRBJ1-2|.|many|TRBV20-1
TGCAGTGCTAGTAGTGCGGGAGAACCCTATGGCTACACCTTC
CSASSAGEPYGYTF
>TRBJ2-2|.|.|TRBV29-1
TGCAGCGTAGCCGACAGGTCGAACACCGGGGAGCTGTTTTTT
CSVADRSNTGELFF
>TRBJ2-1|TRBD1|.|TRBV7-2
TGTGCCAGCAGCTGGTCCGGGACAGGAACCTACAATGAGCAGTTCTTC
CASSWSGTGTYNEQFF
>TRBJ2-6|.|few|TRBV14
TGTGCCAGCAGCCGTAGGGCCAGCTCTGGGGCCAACGTCCTGACTTTC
CASSRRASSGANVLTF
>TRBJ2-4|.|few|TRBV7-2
TGTGCCAGCAGCTCTCACAGGGATGACATTCAGTACTTC
CASSSHRDDIQYF
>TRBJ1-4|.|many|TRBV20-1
TGCAGTGCTAGAGACCCGACTAATGAAAAACTGTTTTTT
CSARDPTNEKLFF
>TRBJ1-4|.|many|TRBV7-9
TGTGCCAGCAGCTCGGATGAAAAACTGTTTTTT
CASSSDEKLFF
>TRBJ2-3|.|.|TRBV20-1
TGCAGTGCTGGGGGTGGGACCTGGGATACGCAGTATTTT
CSAGGGTWDTQYF
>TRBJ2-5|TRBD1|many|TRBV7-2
TGCGCCAGCAGCCGGGACAGACAAGAGACCCAGTACTTC
CASSRDRQETQYF
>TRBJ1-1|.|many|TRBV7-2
TGTGCCAGCAGCTTAGAGGGGGTGAGCACTGAAGCTTTCTTT
CASSLEGVSTEAFF
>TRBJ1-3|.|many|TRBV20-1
TGCAGTGCTAGAGATTCCGGGGGCGCTTCTGGAAACACCATATATTTT
CSARDSGGASGNTIYF
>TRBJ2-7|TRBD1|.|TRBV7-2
TGTGCCAGCAGCTTGGGGGACAGGGGATCCTACGAGCAGTACTTC
CASSLGDRGSYEQYF
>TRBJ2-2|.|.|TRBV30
TGTGCTAGACTACTAGCGAACACCGGGGAGCTGTTTTTT
CARLLANTGELFF
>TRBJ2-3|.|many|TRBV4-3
TGCGCCAGCAGCCAAGATGGAGCGGAAACAGATACGCAGTATTTT
CASSQDGAETDTQYF
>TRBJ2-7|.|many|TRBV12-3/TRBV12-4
TGTGCCAGCAGTTTACGGAACAGGCGCGAGAGCTCCTACGAGCAGTACTTC
CASSLRNRRESSYEQYF
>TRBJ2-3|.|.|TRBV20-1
TGCAGTGCTGTCCATCGGCGGCATTCTACAGATACGCAGTATTTT
CSAVHRRHSTDTQYF
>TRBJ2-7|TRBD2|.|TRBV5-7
TGTGCCAGCAGCCTAGTTTTTTGGCTAGCGGGGAACTACGAGCAGTACTTC
CASSLVFWLAGNYEQYF
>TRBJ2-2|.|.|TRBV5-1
TGCGCCAGCAGTAGGGACAAAAGAACCGGGGAGCTGTTTTTT
CASSRDKRTGELFF
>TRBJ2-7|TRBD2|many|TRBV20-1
TGCAGTGCTAGACTTAGCGGGAGGCGGTTCTACGAGCAGTACTTC
CSARLSGRRFYEQYF
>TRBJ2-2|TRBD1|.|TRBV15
TGTGCCACCAGCAGAGATCTGGGACAGGGGTATAGGGAGCTGTTTTTT
CATSRDLGQGYRELFF
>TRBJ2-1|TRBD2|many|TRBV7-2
TGTGCCAGCAGCTTAACTAGCGGGAGAAACAATGAGCAGTTCTTC
CASSLTSGRNNEQFF
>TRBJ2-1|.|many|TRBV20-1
TGCAGTGCTAGTTTATCGAACGGGGGGCCCCCCGAGGAGGAGCAGTTCTTC
CSASLSNGGPPEEEQFF
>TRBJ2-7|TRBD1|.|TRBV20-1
TGCAGTGCTAGCCCAGGGTACAGGGGGCGATACGAGCAGTACTTC
CSASPGYRGRYEQYF
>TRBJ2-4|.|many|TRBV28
TGTGCCAGCAGGACACCGCGCAACAACATTCAGTACTTC
CASRTPRNNIQYF